The present T cell receptor beta chain was sequenced within a study of blood T cell repertoires in COVID-19. Background on the study: The origin of the acute and convalescent COVID-19 samples was the United States, Italy and Spain. Sources were T cells, B-cell-depleted T cells, or PBMCs; the material itself was cDNA or gDNA.

Germline trimming cut 5 bases from V and 3 bases from J; bases unmatched to any gene: 9. This CDR3 is 16 amino acids long. Germline V CDR1 and CDR2: SGHVS, FNYEAQ. Original data processing: Nucleated cell number was recorded as an estimate derived from reference gene primer amplification. TCRdb keeps only in-frame clones here, not all; method: immunoSEQ multiplex PCR. V, J and clone size were drawn from that table, and D and trimming were deduced from the DNA. The sample has more than 60,000 clones; around nine tenths are singletons. This clonotype was obtained from a woman aged 80 or over with active or convalescent COVID-19. This chain joins TRBV7-6 and TRBJ2-1, with 8 bases that match TRBD1. The sample consisted of peripheral blood. The CDR3 DNA reads as TGTGCCAGCAGCCAAGACGGGACAGGAATCTACAATGAGCAGTTCTTC. This sequence encodes CASSQDGTGIYNEQFF.